The next 3 T cell receptor beta chains were all read from a single sample in a study of T cell responses to AZD1222 COVID-19 vaccine. Here immunoSEQ multiplex PCR was the method, and the copy in TCRdb shows in-frame clones only, minus some. The data hold 100,000 to 150,000 clones, with around 90% observed a single time. The sample here was peripheral blood, taken on day 0 of AZD1222 vaccination. The receptor set was obtained from an adult in good health.

CDR3 bases: TGTGCCAGCAGCTTAAAATGGACAGAAGGTCAGCCCCAGCATTTT. This gives the protein CASSLKWTEGQPQHF. V usage is TRBV7-8 and J usage is TRBJ1-5; a possible D gene is TRBD1 (6 bases). The germline V gene encodes CDR1 SGHVS and CDR2 FQNEAQ. The V end lost 2 bases, the J end lost 6 bases, and 14 bases lay between the germline ends. This CDR3 region has 15 residues.

The chain combines TRBV19 with TRBJ2-1; D is unresolved. The germline V gene encodes CDR1 LNHDA and CDR2 SQIVND (reference sequence). The CDR3 loop spans 11 amino acids. V dropped 3 bases and J dropped 7 bases, with 4 bases sitting between them. The CDR3: CASSIGNEQFF. The CDR3 DNA reads TGTGCCAGTAGTATCGGGAATGAGCAGTTCTTC.

This clone was seen once. The CDR3: CASRYRNEPNEKLFF. CDR3 nucleotide sequence: TGTGCCAGCAGATATAGGAATGAACCCAATGAAAAACTGTTTTTT. The rearrangement joins TRBV7-8 to TRBJ1-4; D unclear. The V gene lost 6 bases and the J gene lost 5 bases, with 16 bases spanning the gap. The CDR3 contains 15 residues. Germline V gene sequence: CDR1 SGHVS, CDR2 FQNEAQ. Together with reference TRBV7-8 and TRBJ1-4, the CDR3 gives the full variable domain: GAGVSQSPRYKVAKRGQDVALRCDPISGHVSLFWYQQALGQGPEFLTYFQNEAQLDKSGLPSDRFFAERPEGSVSTLKIQRTQQEDSAVYLCASRYRNEPNEKLFFGSGTQLSVL.